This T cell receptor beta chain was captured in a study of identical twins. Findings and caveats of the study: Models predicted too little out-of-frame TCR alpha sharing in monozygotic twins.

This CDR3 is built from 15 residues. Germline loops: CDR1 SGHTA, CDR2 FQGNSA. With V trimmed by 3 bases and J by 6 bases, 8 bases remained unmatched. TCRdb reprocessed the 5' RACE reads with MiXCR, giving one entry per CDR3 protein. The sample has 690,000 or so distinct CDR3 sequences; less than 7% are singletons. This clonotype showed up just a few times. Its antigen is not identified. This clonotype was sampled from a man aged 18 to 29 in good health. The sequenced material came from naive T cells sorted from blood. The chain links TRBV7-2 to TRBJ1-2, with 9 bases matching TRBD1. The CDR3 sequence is CASSLGQGNWDGYTF. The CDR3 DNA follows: TGTGCCAGCAGCTTGGGACAGGGTAACTGGGATGGCTACACCTTC.